This T cell receptor (beta chain) was obtained from a study of identifying expanded T cells in peripheral blood. Study observations and caveats: Roughly 2-week clone count variance significantly increased as total template count grew.

With respect to this clone: No antigen is known for it.

The table came from immunoSEQ multiplex PCR; TCRdb's copy has only in-frame clones and leaves some out. Here the sample spans some 130,000 clones, about 86% being singletons. Germline-derived CDR1 and CDR2 are SGHRS and YFSETQ. The length of the CDR3 is 15 residues. The ends lost 4 bases at V and 0 bases at J; junction bases unmatched: 3. During the collection period, no donor immune events like infections were recorded. The sequencing input was blood. The rearrangement links TRBV5-1 to TRBJ2-1; 8 positions agree with TRBD2. This sequence originates from a person aged 18 to 75 in good health. The CDR3 DNA sequence: TGCGCCAGCAGCCCCGGGACTAGCTCCTACAATGAGCAGTTCTTC. This sequence encodes CASSPGTSSYNEQFF.